These T cell receptor beta chains were read from a single sample in a study of shared clonotypes between healthy human individuals. Some clones are missing from TCRdb's copy, which holds only in-frame ones; the method was immunoSEQ multiplex PCR. The table lists about 2.1 million clones, 93% of them singletons. The sequencing input was naive CD8+ T cells from PBMCs. These receptors all come from a man younger than 30 in good health. Some clones in this sample may be carry-over from other donors' samples. Both conserved end residues are part of each CDR3. Each record gives: V gene, clone size, J gene, D gene, CDR3 length, CDR3 DNA, CDR3 protein. A D gene is named only where the DNA matches it firmly. Only some rows state a clone size, as once, few, many or a class for expanded clones.

TRBV4-3,NA,TRBJ2-4,NA,14,TGCGCCAGCAGAACGGGACTCTCGGGGGACATTCAGTACTTC,CASRTGLSGDIQYF
TRBV7-9,NA,TRBJ2-7,TRBD2,14,TGTGCCAGCAGCTCAACTAGCGGACCCTACGAGCAGTACTTC,CASSSTSGPYEQYF
TRBV28,once,TRBJ2-7,TRBD1,15,TGTGCCAGCAGTGTATTGGACAGGGGGCTGAACGAGCAGTACTTC,CASSVLDRGLNEQYF
TRBV29-1,NA,TRBJ1-2,TRBD1,12,TGCAGCGTTACGGGACAGGGAGGAGGCTACACCTTC,CSVTGQGGGYTF
TRBV13,NA,TRBJ2-7,NA,15,TGTGCCAGCAGCTTAGCAGGACAGCTCGAGTACGAGCAGTACTTC,CASSLAGQLEYEQYF
TRBV28,once,TRBJ2-7,NA,14,TGTGCCAGCAGTTTATGGCTAGGGGAGTACGAGCAGTACTTC,CASSLWLGEYEQYF
TRBV27,NA,TRBJ2-1,TRBD1,15,TGTGCCAGCACCACGGGACAGACGCCCTACAATGAGCAGTTCTTC,CASTTGQTPYNEQFF
TRBV5-1,NA,TRBJ2-1,NA,17,TGCGCCAGCAGCCCCCGGGCCGTGGCAAGCTCCTACAATGAGCAGTTCTTC,CASSPRAVASSYNEQFF
TRBV4-2,NA,TRBJ2-7,NA,18,TGTGCCAGCAGCCAAGATTTCACCCCGTGGGAAGGGGCCTACGAGCAGTACTTC,CASSQDFTPWEGAYEQYF
TRBV5-8,NA,TRBJ2-3,NA,16,TGTGCCAGCAGCCATCCCGGGACTTCGATGAGAGATACGCAGTATTTT,CASSHPGTSMRDTQYF
TRBV19,NA,TRBJ1-5,NA,15,TGTGCCAGTAGTATAGGGGAAGGGCGGCACCAGCCCCAGCATTTT,CASSIGEGRHQPQHF
TRBV12-5,NA,TRBJ2-7,TRBD1,14,TGTGCTAGTGCCGCGACAGGGGACTCCTACGAGCAGTACTTC,CASAATGDSYEQYF
TRBV5-6,NA,TRBJ1-4,NA,14,TGTGCCAGCAGCTTCGATTTGGACAGTGAAAAACTGTTTTTT,CASSFDLDSEKLFF
TRBV27,NA,TRBJ2-3,TRBD2,17,TGTGCCAGCAGTTCCAAGTTGAGGGAGGGCCTGGGAGATACGCAGTATTTT,CASSSKLREGLGDTQYF
TRBV28,once,TRBJ2-1,NA,10,TGTGCCAGCGGTAACTTAGAGCAGTTCTTC,CASGNLEQFF
TRBV7-9,NA,TRBJ2-2,NA,18,TGTGCCAGCATCCCCCGTCAAGTAACCGGGGCCTATACCGGGGAGCTGTTTTTT,CASIPRQVTGAYTGELFF
TRBV25-1,NA,TRBJ2-1,TRBD1,13,TGTGCCACGGGGACAGGCTCTCTTGATGAGCAGTTCTTC,CATGTGSLDEQFF
TRBV5-6,once,TRBJ2-5,TRBD2,17,TGTGCCAGCAGCTTGGTTTTTGTAGCGGGATCGGCAGAGACCCAGTACTTC,CASSLVFVAGSAETQYF
TRBV6-5,NA,TRBJ2-5,NA,14,TGTGCCAGCAGTTCCCGACTAAGCCCGGGGACCCAGTACTTC,CASSSRLSPGTQYF
TRBV29-1,NA,TRBJ2-5,NA,16,TGCAGCGTTGAAAATCGGCTCCGACAGCTCAAAGAGACCCAGTACTTC,CSVENRLRQLKETQYF
TRBV18,NA,TRBJ2-1,NA,11,TGTGCCAGCTCACCGTCCAGTGAGCAGTTCTTC,CASSPSSEQFF
TRBV10-2,NA,TRBJ2-7,TRBD1,14,TGCGCCAGCAGTGAGGGGACAGTCTCCTACGAGCAGTACTTC,CASSEGTVSYEQYF
TRBV19,NA,TRBJ1-3,NA,15,TGTGCCAGTAGTATAGGCGGAGGGACTGGAAACACCATATATTTT,CASSIGGGTGNTIYF
TRBV6-1,once,TRBJ2-5,NA,12,TGTGCCAGCGCTCTACTCCAGCGGACCCAGTACTTC,CASALLQRTQYF
TRBV5-6,NA,TRBJ2-7,TRBD2,15,TGTGCCAGCAGCACCCTCGGGGCGGGGGACTACGAGCAGTACTTC,CASSTLGAGDYEQYF
TRBV19,NA,TRBJ2-2,TRBD2,17,TGTGCCAGTATGGACTTTTTAGCCGGCGGGAGCACCGGGGAGCTGTTTTTT,CASMDFLAGGSTGELFF
TRBV4-2,NA,TRBJ2-1,TRBD2,17,TGTGCCAGCAGCCAACTAGCGGGTGATAGCTCCTACAATGAGCAGTTCTTC,CASSQLAGDSSYNEQFF
TRBV5-1,NA,TRBJ1-4,NA,17,TGCGCCAGCAGCTCGAGGGACAATTTAGATCCTAATGAAAAACTGTTTTTT,CASSSRDNLDPNEKLFF
TRBV27,NA,TRBJ2-3,TRBD1,14,TGTGCCAGCAGTCCCGGGACAGGTCCAGATACGCAGTATTTT,CASSPGTGPDTQYF
TRBV30,few,TRBJ1-1,NA,11,TGTGCCTGGAGTCCATTCGCTGAAGCTTTCTTT,CAWSPFAEAFF
TRBV27,NA,TRBJ1-1,NA,14,TGTGCCAGCAGTGACCGGGACATCGGCACTGAAGCTTTCTTT,CASSDRDIGTEAFF
TRBV27,NA,TRBJ2-7,NA,12,TGTGCCAGCAGTACCAGGGGTTACGAGCAGTACTTC,CASSTRGYEQYF